This TCR beta chain was identified during a study of T cell responses to AZD1222 COVID-19 vaccine. Looking at the study overall: Recipients boosted at about 4 weeks or about 12 weeks are pooled.

Sequencing used immunoSEQ multiplex PCR; TCRdb keeps in-frame clones, though not all of them. The sample holds roughly 28,000 clones; 93% are singletons and the top ten take roughly 7.3%. The CDR3 extends over 15 amino acids. Germline lookup yields CDR1 MRHNA and CDR2 SNTAGT. Trimming took off 2 bases at V and 4 bases at J, with 12 bases between the two ends. The chain links TRBV6-4 to TRBJ2-1, with D hard to call. Sequencing was performed on peripheral blood, taken on day 0 of AZD1222 vaccination. The sequence derives from an adult in good health. The CDR3 region is CASSDRNQDYNEQFF. CDR3 bases: TGTGCCAGCAGTGACAGGAACCAAGATTACAATGAGCAGTTCTTC.